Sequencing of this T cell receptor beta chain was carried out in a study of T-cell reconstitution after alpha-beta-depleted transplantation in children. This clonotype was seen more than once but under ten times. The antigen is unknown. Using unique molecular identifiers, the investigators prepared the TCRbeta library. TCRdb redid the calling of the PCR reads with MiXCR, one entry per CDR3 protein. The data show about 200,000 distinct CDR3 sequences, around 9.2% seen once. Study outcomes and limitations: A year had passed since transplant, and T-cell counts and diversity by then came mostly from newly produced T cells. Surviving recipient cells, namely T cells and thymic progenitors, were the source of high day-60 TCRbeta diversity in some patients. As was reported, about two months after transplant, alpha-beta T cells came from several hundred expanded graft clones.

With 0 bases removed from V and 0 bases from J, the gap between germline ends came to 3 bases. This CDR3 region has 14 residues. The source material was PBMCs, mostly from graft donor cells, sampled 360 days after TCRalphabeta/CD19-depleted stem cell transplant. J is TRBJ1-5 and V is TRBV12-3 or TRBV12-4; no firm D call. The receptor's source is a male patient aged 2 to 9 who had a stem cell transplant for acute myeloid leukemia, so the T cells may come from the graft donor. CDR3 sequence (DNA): TGTGCCAGCAGTTTAGCCCGTAGCAATCAGCCCCAGCATTTT. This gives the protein CASSLARSNQPQHF.